These T cell receptor beta chains were read from a single sample in a study of blood T cell repertoires in COVID-19. Method: immunoSEQ multiplex PCR; TCRdb's copy keeps in-frame clones and lacks some. In the table there are 55,000 to 80,000 clones, around 88% of which are singletons. Sequences were obtained from peripheral blood. The receptors stem from a human donor in a cohort sampled during active COVID-19. Both conserved end residues are part of each CDR3. A D gene is named only where the DNA matches it firmly. Rows may omit the clone size; those that give it use once, few, many or a size class.

>.|once|TRBJ1-2|TRBV5-1
CASSSSGNGYTF
TGCGCCAGCAGCTCATCAGGGAATGGCTACACCTTC
>.|few|TRBJ1-2|TRBV6-5
CASNKRGVSSYGYTF
TGTGCCAGCAACAAACGCGGAGTCAGTTCCTATGGCTACACCTTC
>TRBD2|once|TRBJ2-7|TRBV19
CASRIAGGAYEQYF
TGTGCCAGTAGAATAGCGGGGGGAGCCTACGAGCAGTACTTC
>.|.|TRBJ1-5|TRBV2
CASKGEQPNQPQHF
TGTGCCAGCAAGGGGGAACAACCTAATCAGCCCCAGCATTTT
>.|once|TRBJ2-5|TRBV5-5
CASSLTGLPWETQYF
TGTGCCAGCAGCTTAACGGGTCTACCGTGGGAGACCCAGTACTTC
>.|.|TRBJ2-7|TRBV19
CASSILGGEQYF
TGTGCCAGTAGTATATTGGGGGGCGAGCAGTACTTC
>.|once|TRBJ2-6|TRBV19
CASIGQNSGANVLTF
TGTGCCAGTATCGGACAGAACTCTGGGGCCAACGTCCTGACTTTC
>.|few|TRBJ2-7|TRBV7-9
CASSHRTGSSYEQYF
TGTGCCAGCAGCCACCGGACTGGAAGCTCCTACGAGCAGTACTTC
>TRBD1|.|TRBJ1-1|TRBV11-2
CASSLRQGVAEAFF
TGTGCCAGCAGCCTCAGACAGGGCGTCGCTGAAGCTTTCTTT
>.|few|TRBJ2-1|TRBV5-1
CASSTGYFDEQFF
TGCGCCAGCAGCACAGGGTACTTCGATGAGCAGTTCTTC
>.|once|TRBJ1-1|TRBV5-1
CASSLVRGATEAFF
TGCGCCAGCAGCTTGGTTCGGGGGGCGACTGAAGCTTTCTTT
>TRBD1|.|TRBJ1-4|TRBV10-3
CAISEGGTGAEKLFF
TGTGCCATCAGTGAAGGTGGGACAGGCGCCGAAAAACTGTTTTTT
>TRBD1|.|TRBJ1-4|TRBV25-1
CASSDPGTGSEKLFF
TGTGCCAGCAGTGATCCCGGGACAGGGAGTGAAAAACTGTTTTTT
>TRBD2|.|TRBJ2-5|TRBV27
CASSPLAGVLQETQYF
TGTGCCAGCAGTCCCCTAGCGGGGGTCCTCCAAGAGACCCAGTACTTC
>.|once|TRBJ2-7|TRBV7-3
CASSVRVIYYEQYF
TGTGCCAGCAGCGTGCGGGTTATATATTACGAGCAGTACTTC
>.|.|TRBJ2-1|TRBV4-2
CASSQPGLLSFDEQFF
TGTGCCAGCAGCCAACCCGGACTACTTAGTTTCGATGAGCAGTTCTTC
>.|.|TRBJ1-2|TRBV28
CASSFSDYGYTF
TGTGCCAGCAGTTTTTCAGACTATGGCTACACCTTC
>TRBD1|.|TRBJ1-6|TRBV30
CAWGGAGTGNSPLHF
TGTGCCTGGGGTGGGGCCGGGACAGGGAATTCACCCCTCCACTTT
>.|once|TRBJ1-1|TRBV18
CASSPPRGGLTEAFF
TGTGCCAGCTCACCACCGAGGGGGGGCCTGACTGAAGCTTTCTTT
>TRBD1|.|TRBJ1-5|TRBV7-2
CASSLGQGAFSNQPQHF
TGTGCCAGCAGCTTGGGACAGGGGGCCTTTAGCAATCAGCCCCAGCATTTT
>TRBD2|.|TRBJ2-7|TRBV5-1
CASSPGLAGVFEQYF
TGCGCCAGCAGCCCGGGACTAGCGGGAGTTTTCGAGCAGTACTTC
>.|.|TRBJ1-5|TRBV19
CASSIGGTQGNQPQHF
TGTGCCAGTAGTATAGGCGGGACCCAAGGCAATCAGCCCCAGCATTTT
>.|.|TRBJ2-2|TRBV10-3
CAISESTVSGELFF
TGTGCCATCAGTGAGTCTACGGTTTCCGGGGAGCTGTTTTTT
>TRBD1|.|TRBJ2-7|TRBV14
CASSQATGRRNEQYF
TGTGCCAGCAGCCAAGCGACAGGGCGGAGAAACGAGCAGTACTTC
>.|.|TRBJ1-4|TRBV29-1
CSVLTPGPGRSNEKLFF
TGCAGCGTCCTAACTCCGGGCCCCGGGAGGTCCAATGAAAAACTGTTTTTT
>.|.|TRBJ1-1|TRBV18
CASSPPDSSRKAFF
TGTGCCAGCTCACCACCGGACAGTTCTAGGAAAGCTTTCTTT
>.|.|TRBJ2-7|TRBV2
CASGDFSYEQYF
TGTGCCAGCGGGGACTTCTCCTACGAGCAGTACTTC
>.|.|TRBJ2-5|TRBV9
CASSVGAVGGGETQYF
TGTGCCAGCAGCGTAGGGGCGGTAGGGGGGGGCGAGACCCAGTACTTC
>.|.|TRBJ1-1|TRBV7-9
CASSLQGLDTEAFF
TGTGCCAGCAGCTTACAGGGCTTGGACACTGAAGCTTTCTTT
>.|few|TRBJ2-7|TRBV7-9
CASSSPGAGVSYEQYF
TGTGCCAGCAGCTCCCCGGGGGCGGGGGTTTCCTACGAGCAGTACTTC
>TRBD2|.|TRBJ2-4|TRBV3-1/TRBV3-2
CASTTAGPAKNIQYF
TGTGCCAGCACCACAGCGGGGCCAGCCAAAAACATTCAGTACTTC
>TRBD1|.|TRBJ2-6|TRBV4-1
CASSHPTGTFHSGANVLTF
TGCGCCAGCAGCCACCCGACAGGGACATTTCACTCTGGGGCCAACGTCCTGACTTTC
>TRBD1|.|TRBJ2-7|TRBV12-5
CASGLDRGLGQYF
TGTGCTAGTGGCCTGGACAGGGGCTTAGGGCAGTACTTC
>TRBD2|.|TRBJ2-7|TRBV5-6
CASSPRTSGGSSYEQYF
TGTGCCAGCAGCCCTCGGACTAGCGGGGGGAGCTCCTACGAGCAGTACTTC
>TRBD1|once|TRBJ1-1|TRBV2
CASSRQGKNTEAFF
TGTGCCAGCAGTAGACAGGGGAAGAACACTGAAGCTTTCTTT
>.|.|TRBJ1-5|TRBV30
CAWKSGRLNSNQPQHF
TGTGCCTGGAAATCAGGCAGGCTGAATAGCAATCAGCCCCAGCATTTT
>TRBD2|.|TRBJ2-1|TRBV20-1
CSASLLRLAGGRDEQFF
TGCAGTGCTAGTCTCCTGAGACTAGCGGGAGGTAGGGATGAGCAGTTCTTC
>.|.|TRBJ2-3|TRBV19
CASSIPQGGTQYF
TGTGCCAGTAGTATCCCCCAGGGAGGCACGCAGTATTTT
>.|.|TRBJ2-2|TRBV7-9
CASSYSTGELFF
TGTGCCAGCAGCTACTCCACCGGGGAGCTGTTTTTT
>.|.|TRBJ2-7|TRBV24-1
CATSQTPFYEQYF
TGTGCCACCAGCCAAACTCCGTTCTACGAGCAGTACTTC
>.|.|TRBJ1-5|TRBV6-1
CASSERGASDQPQHF
TGTGCCAGCAGTGAACGGGGTGCCTCGGATCAGCCCCAGCATTTT